The 16 T cell receptor beta chains given below trace back to one sample, sequenced in a study of shared clonotypes between healthy human individuals. Here immunoSEQ multiplex PCR was the method, and the copy in TCRdb shows in-frame clones only, minus some. The data hold 2 million to 2.5 million clones, with under 95% observed a single time. Sequencing input: naive CD4+ T cells from PBMCs. Subset meaning: CD45RA+ positively selected. These TCRs come from a man younger than 30 in good health. Some clones in this sample may be carry-over from other donors' samples.

This chain links TRBV30 with TRBJ2-7; D possibly matches TRBD1 or TRBD2 (6 bases each). The CDR3 has 13 amino acids. Per the germline V gene, CDR1 is GTSNPN and CDR2 is SVGIG (reference sequence). V lost 3 bases and J lost 6, with 15 bases in between. The CDR3 here is CAWRRGGQGEQYF. DNA for the CDR3: TGTGCCTGGAGAAGAGGGGGGCAGGGCGAGCAGTACTTC.

V and J are TRBV7-3 and TRBJ2-4, with D possibly being TRBD2 (5 bases). This CDR3 region has 17 residues. V was clipped by 4 bases and J by 1 base, with 17 bases between them. In germline, CDR1 is SGHTA, CDR2 FQGTGA. The CDR3 region is CASSSLGGQSAKNIQYF. The CDR3, as DNA: TGTGCCAGCAGCTCTCTAGGAGGTCAATCTGCCAAAAACATTCAGTACTTC.

This sequence joins TRBV29-1 and TRBJ1-5, with 7 bases lining up with TRBD1. V shed 7 bases, J shed 0 bases, and the junction held 3 bases outside the gene matches. There are 13 residues in the CDR3. CDR1 SQVTM and CDR2 ANQGSEA come from the germline V gene. The CDR3 is CSARTGSNQPQHF. The CDR3 DNA sequence: TGCAGCGCCAGGACAGGTAGCAATCAGCCCCAGCATTTT.

The genes are TRBV19 and TRBJ2-1; a weak D match, TRBD2 (5 bases). The CDR3 contains 15 residues. Trimming removed 4 bases from V and 9 bases from J, with 19 bases in between. Germline-derived CDR1 and CDR2 are LNHDA and SQIVND (reference sequence). CDR3 sequence (DNA): TGTGCCAGTAGTAAGACTACCCCCTCGTCGGCTGAGCAGTTCTTC. Protein: CASSKTTPSSAEQFF.

This clone is a singleton in its sample. The chain carries TRBV7-3 and TRBJ2-2; maybe TRBD2 (6 bases). CDR3 length equals 15 residues. From germline, CDR1 is SGHTA and CDR2 FQGTGA. Trimming shortened V by 7 bases and J by 6 bases, and 18 bases separated the two germline ends. This CDR3 is CASTLGGSGPGELFF. CDR3 nucleotide sequence: TGTGCCAGCACCCTAGGAGGGAGTGGCCCCGGGGAGCTGTTTTTT.

As for this clone: The same CDR3 also results from other DNA sequences found in this sample. The chain carries TRBV7-2 and TRBJ2-1, with D possibly being TRBD2 (7 bases). Germline V lookup: CDR1 SGHTA, CDR2 FQGNSA. V was trimmed by 1 base and J by 3 bases, leaving 10 bases between them. There are 15 residues in the CDR3. CDR3 sequence (DNA): TGTGCCAGCAGCTTAGTTAGGGGGGGCTACAATGAGCAGTTCTTC. Protein product: CASSLVRGGYNEQFF. The variable domain in full, completed from reference TRBV7-2 and TRBJ2-1, reads GAGVSQSPSNKVTEKGKDVELRCDPISGHTALYWYRQSLGQGLEFLIYFQGNSAPDKSGLPSDRFSAERTGGSVSTLTIQRTQQEDSAVYLCASSLVRGGYNEQFFGPGTRLTVL.

The chain uses TRBV10-3 and TRBJ1-2; D not resolved. Germline V lookup: CDR1 ENHRY, CDR2 SYGVKD. The CDR3 covers 16 residues. Trimming shortened V by 1 base and J by 0 bases, and 12 bases separated the two germline ends. CDR3 loop: CAISELPGRTNYGYTF. In DNA form, the CDR3 reads TGTGCCATCAGTGAGTTGCCGGGCCGTACTAACTATGGCTACACCTTC.

V and J are TRBV7-2 and TRBJ1-2, with a tentative D call TRBD1 (5 bases). Looked up from germline, CDR1 is SGHTA and CDR2 is FQGNSA. This CDR3 has 14 amino acids. V gave up 7 bases and J gave up 4 bases, with 16 bases separating them. The CDR3 sequence: CASNSDRGGYGYTF. In nucleotides, the CDR3 is TGTGCCAGCAACTCCGATCGGGGGGGCTATGGCTACACCTTC. Full variable domain (outside the CDR3, taken from reference TRBV7-2 and TRBJ1-2): GAGVSQSPSNKVTEKGKDVELRCDPISGHTALYWYRQSLGQGLEFLIYFQGNSAPDKSGLPSDRFSAERTGGSVSTLTIQRTQQEDSAVYLCASNSDRGGYGYTFGSGTRLTVV.

The V and J genes are TRBV11-3 and TRBJ1-1; perhaps TRBD1 as D (5 bases). V was pared by 0 bases and J by 5 bases, with 10 bases between. The CDR3 is 14 amino acids. Germline CDR1 SGHNT, CDR2 YENEEA. CDR3 sequence: CASSLDREGTEAFF. The CDR3 region has the DNA TGTGCCAGCAGCTTAGACAGGGAGGGGACTGAAGCTTTCTTT.

V usage is TRBV5-1 and J usage is TRBJ2-5; 8 nucleotides line up with TRBD1. Trimming at V came to 4 bases and at J to 5 bases, leaving 7 bases not matched to a gene. Germline CDR1 SGHRS, CDR2 YFSETQ. CDR3 length equals 14 residues. CDR3: CASSPQTGAETQYF. The CDR3 region has the DNA TGCGCCAGCAGCCCACAGACAGGGGCCGAGACCCAGTACTTC.

The chain's CDR3 is CASSTGLNTEAFF. DNA of the CDR3: TGTGCCAGCAGCACAGGCCTGAACACTGAAGCTTTCTTT. The rearrangement joins TRBV7-3 to TRBJ1-1; a weak D match, TRBD1 (5 bases). CDR1 and CDR2 from the germline V gene are SGHTA and FQGTGA. The CDR3 covers 13 residues. Trimming left V 5 bases short and J 0 bases short, with 7 bases between.

The V gene is TRBV4-2, the J gene TRBJ2-1, with TRBD2 matching 10 bases. With 0 bases clipped from V and 6 bases from J, the junction kept 8 bases outside the gene matches. Germline V gene sequence: CDR1 LGHNA, CDR2 YNFKEQ. This CDR3 contains 17 residues. CDR3 region: CASSQDGSGRGFNEQFF. CDR3 sequence (DNA): TGTGCCAGCAGCCAAGACGGGAGCGGGAGGGGGTTCAATGAGCAGTTCTTC.

This chain joins TRBV19 and TRBJ1-2; 8 nucleotides align to TRBD1. The CDR3 sequence is 14 residues long. From germline, CDR1 is LNHDA and CDR2 SQIVND (reference sequence). J lost 8 bases, V lost 5 bases, and 10 bases had no gene match. CDR3: CASSPGTGRGGYTF. CDR3 DNA sequence: TGTGCCAGTAGTCCCGGGACAGGCCGAGGGGGCTACACCTTC.

The chain employs TRBV5-5 and TRBJ1-1; a possible D gene is TRBD1 (6 bases). Trimming removed 2 bases from V and 4 bases from J, with 15 bases in between. The CDR3 covers 15 residues. CDR1 is SGHKS, CDR2 YYEKEE, per germline (reference sequence). CDR3 sequence reads: CASSLTGLAGTEAFF. CDR3 nucleotides: TGTGCCAGCAGCTTAACAGGGCTGGCCGGCACTGAAGCTTTCTTT.

This chain joins TRBV6-1 and TRBJ2-2; D could derive from TRBD1 or TRBD2 (5 bases each). Trimming shortened V by 8 bases and J by 6 bases, and 19 bases separated the two germline ends. The germline gives CDR1 MNHNS, CDR2 SASEGT. This CDR3 has 15 residues. In DNA form, the CDR3 reads TGTGCCAGCCTCCGGGGACCCGGTATCGCCGGGGAGCTGTTTTTT. It is translated as CASLRGPGIAGELFF.

About this clone: Other DNA sequences in the same sample also yield this CDR3. The chain links TRBV18 to TRBJ1-1; D not resolved. Trimming removed 3 bases from V and 2 bases from J, with 7 bases in between. Germline CDR1 and CDR2: KGHSH and LQKENI. CDR3 size: 13 residues. CDR3 sequence (DNA): TGTGCCAGCTCACCGAGCCTTAACACTGAAGCTTTCTTT. Protein: CASSPSLNTEAFF.